Reported below is one TCR beta chain. The antigen remains unidentified. The sample is drawn from a study of cytomegalovirus exposure and HLA in healthy donors. Study conclusions and caveats: Roughly uniform depth of sequencing across donors was assumed in presence/absence analyses. Upon later analysis, HLA-associated TCR beta chains proved more clonally expanded than other, equally common chains.

60 Vbeta and 13 Jbeta primers were used in PCR. Method: immunoSEQ multiplex PCR; TCRdb's copy keeps in-frame clones and lacks some. The data show 100,000 to 120,000 clones, more than 75% seen once. Germline values: CDR1 SGHTA, CDR2 FQGNSA. V lost 5 bases to trimming and J lost 0 bases; unmatched junction nucleotides: 14. There are 19 residues in the CDR3. Sequenced material: PBMCs. The chain carries TRBV7-2 and TRBJ1-5; 9 bases are a match to TRBD1. The TCR sequence derives from a man aged 40-55 years in good health and CMV-seronegative. This CDR3 is CASSRGQGLVPASNQPQHF. CDR3 bases: TGTGCCAGCAGCCGGGGACAGGGCCTAGTACCCGCTAGCAATCAGCCCCAGCATTTT. Combining the CDR3 with reference TRBV7-2 and TRBJ1-5 gives the whole variable domain GAGVSQSPSNKVTEKGKDVELRCDPISGHTALYWYRQSLGQGLEFLIYFQGNSAPDKSGLPSDRFSAERTGGSVSTLTIQRTQQEDSAVYLCASSRGQGLVPASNQPQHFGDGTRLSIL.